Listed below are T cell receptor beta chains from one sample, sequenced in a study of cytomegalovirus exposure and HLA in healthy donors. Clones were sequenced by immunoSEQ multiplex PCR, and TCRdb holds only the in-frame ones, with some missing. Found here are 120,000 or so clones, roughly 75% of them singletons; the top ten hold more than 1%. Sequencing input: PBMCs. The source is a female donor in good health and CMV-seronegative. The CDR3 runs from the conserved cysteine through the conserved F or W. Fields, in order: CDR3 DNA, CDR3 protein, V gene, J gene, D gene, clone size, CDR3 length. A D gene is named only where the DNA matches it firmly. Size values are once, few and many counts, or a class for expanded clones, and some rows have none.

TGTGCCAGCAGTGAACGGGTGCTGAGCAATCAGCCCCAGCATTTT	CASSERVLSNQPQHF	TRBV2	TRBJ1-5	-	-	15
TGTGCCAGCAGCTTACAGGGGGCGGACACCGGGGAGCTGTTTTTT	CASSLQGADTGELFF	TRBV11-3	TRBJ2-2	TRBD1	-	15
TGTGCCAGCAGCTTCGGCAGGGGAATGTTTTTT	CASSFGRGMFF	TRBV11-2	TRBJ2-2	-	-	11
TGTGCCAGCAGCTTCCCTAAAACCGTCAATGAGCAGTTCTTC	CASSFPKTVNEQFF	TRBV7-9	TRBJ2-1	-	-	14
TGTGCCAGCAGCTTAGGCCTATCACGGGAAGCTTTCTTT	CASSLGLSREAFF	TRBV13	TRBJ1-1	-	few	13
TGCGCCAGCAGCTTGGTAGGCGGTCCCGGGGAGCTGTTTTTT	CASSLVGGPGELFF	TRBV5-1	TRBJ2-2	-	once	14
TGTGCCATCAGTGAGCGGACAGGCTATGGCTACACCTTC	CAISERTGYGYTF	TRBV10-3	TRBJ1-2	TRBD1	-	13
TGCGCCAGCAGCCAAGATACTGGAGAAGGGGTACGGACCCAGTACTTC	CASSQDTGEGVRTQYF	TRBV4-1	TRBJ2-5	-	-	16
TGCGCCAGCAGCTTGGGGGACTACACCGGGGAGCTGTTTTTT	CASSLGDYTGELFF	TRBV5-1	TRBJ2-2	-	few	14
TGTGCCAGTAGCACTACAGGGTCAAGGACTGAAGCTTTCTTT	CASSTTGSRTEAFF	TRBV19	TRBJ1-1	-	-	14
TGTGCCAGTTCTAGCGGGGGGGACACAGATACGCAGTATTTT	CASSSGGDTDTQYF	TRBV6-1	TRBJ2-3	TRBD2	once	14
TGTGCCAGCAGTCCCAGGGGGCCCCATCAGCCCCAGCATTTT	CASSPRGPHQPQHF	TRBV27	TRBJ1-5	TRBD1	-	14
TGTGCCAGCAGCTCCGGGAGATACAATGAGCAGTTCTTC	CASSSGRYNEQFF	TRBV11-1	TRBJ2-1	-	-	13
TGTGCCAGCAGAAGAGGGGGAAACTATGGCTACACCTTC	CASRRGGNYGYTF	TRBV6-5	TRBJ1-2	-	-	13
TGTGCCAGCAACTGGGGGGGGTACGCTGAAGCTTTCTTT	CASNWGGYAEAFF	TRBV7-9	TRBJ1-1	-	-	13
TGTGCCAGCAGCTTGGGGTTTAGCGGGGGGGAAATCACAGATACGCAGTATTTT	CASSLGFSGGEITDTQYF	TRBV5-6	TRBJ2-3	TRBD2	-	18
TGTGCCAGTAGCCCAGGGGTTAGCTCCTACGAGCAGTACTTC	CASSPGVSSYEQYF	TRBV19	TRBJ2-7	-	-	14
TGTGCCAGCAGTGAAGAGGACTGGCCCTATGGCTACACCTTC	CASSEEDWPYGYTF	TRBV25-1	TRBJ1-2	-	-	14
TGTGCCAGCAGTTTAACGGGAGGGCCCCCAGATACGCAGTATTTT	CASSLTGGPPDTQYF	TRBV28	TRBJ2-3	TRBD2	-	15
TGTGCCAGCAGCGTCACAGACAGGGTAAATCAGCCCCAGCATTTT	CASSVTDRVNQPQHF	TRBV9	TRBJ1-5	TRBD1	-	15
TGTGCCAGCAGTTTCCAGGGCTATGGGGCCAACGTCCTGACTTTC	CASSFQGYGANVLTF	TRBV2	TRBJ2-6	-	-	15
TGCAGCGTTGAAGAAGGGGACAGGGCGGATACAAACACCATATATTTT	CSVEEGDRADTNTIYF	TRBV29-1	TRBJ1-3	TRBD1	-	16
TGTGCCAGCAGCTTAAGTCAGGGGGGCTACACCTTC	CASSLSQGGYTF	TRBV7-9	TRBJ1-2	-	-	12
TGCGCCAGCAGCCAGGGACTAGCGGGGGCCTCGTACCAAGAGACCCAGTACTTC	CASSQGLAGASYQETQYF	TRBV4-1	TRBJ2-5	TRBD2	-	18
TGCGCCAGCAGCCAAGATCCGTCGGACAGTAACACTGAAGCTTTCTTT	CASSQDPSDSNTEAFF	TRBV4-1	TRBJ1-1	-	-	16
TGTGCCAGCACCAGGTCGGAATACTCCTACGAGCAGTACTTC	CASTRSEYSYEQYF	TRBV5-5	TRBJ2-7	-	-	14
TGTGCCTGGAGGGGAGGACGGAAAAACACCGGGGAGCTGTTTTTT	CAWRGGRKNTGELFF	TRBV30	TRBJ2-2	-	-	15
TGTGCCAGCAGTGGCGGGACTAGCGGTCTTGAGACCCAGTACTTC	CASSGGTSGLETQYF	TRBV2	TRBJ2-5	TRBD2	once	15
TGTGCCAGCAGCCGGGGGAGGGAGCCCTGGGAGGCCCAGTACTTC	CASSRGREPWEAQYF	TRBV7-2	TRBJ2-5	TRBD2	-	15
TGTGCCAGCAGTGACGGGGTTTTGACTGAAGCTTTCTTT	CASSDGVLTEAFF	TRBV6-1	TRBJ1-1	-	-	13
TGTGCCAGCAGCTCACCGGGACAGGGGGGATCCGGGGAGCTGTTTTTT	CASSSPGQGGSGELFF	TRBV9	TRBJ2-2	TRBD1	few	16
TGCGCCAGCAGCCGGGACAGGGGGATAAACACTGAAGCTTTCTTT	CASSRDRGINTEAFF	TRBV4-1	TRBJ1-1	TRBD1	once	15
TGTGCCAGCAGCGTAGTCGGGGATCTCTACAATGAGCAGTTCTTC	CASSVVGDLYNEQFF	TRBV9	TRBJ2-1	-	-	15
TGTGCCAGCGGGGCAGGGGAGACAGATACGCAGTATTTT	CASGAGETDTQYF	TRBV27	TRBJ2-3	-	-	13
TGTGCCAGCAGCTTGCGGGGAATGAACACTGAAGCTTTCTTT	CASSLRGMNTEAFF	TRBV5-8	TRBJ1-1	-	-	14
TGCGCCAGCAGACAACAGGATATCTATGGCTACACCTTC	CASRQQDIYGYTF	TRBV10-2	TRBJ1-2	-	-	13
TGCGCCAGCAGCTTGGGGTTAGCGGGGGACTACGAGCAGTACTTC	CASSLGLAGDYEQYF	TRBV5-1	TRBJ2-7	TRBD2	-	15
TGCGCCAGCAGCCCGTACTCCTACAATGAGCAGTTCTTC	CASSPYSYNEQFF	TRBV5-1	TRBJ2-1	-	-	13
TGTGCCAGCAGTTACCCGGTAGGAGGCTCGAATTCACCCCTCCACTTT	CASSYPVGGSNSPLHF	TRBV6-6	TRBJ1-6	-	few	16
TGTGCCAGCAGTTTACAGGGGACCATCCTGATTAGCACAGATACGCAGTATTTT	CASSLQGTILISTDTQYF	TRBV27	TRBJ2-3	-	-	18
TGTGCCAGCTCACCCGGGACAGGGGGGACAGATACGCAGTATTTT	CASSPGTGGTDTQYF	TRBV18	TRBJ2-3	TRBD1	few	15
TGCAGCGTTGTACAGGGAAGGGAGACCCAGTACTTC	CSVVQGRETQYF	TRBV29-1	TRBJ2-5	-	-	12
TGTGCCAGCAGAGAGGAACAGGTTTGCTTC	CASREEQVCF	TRBV2	TRBJ2-7	-	-	10
TGTGCCAGTAGTATCGGGAGCGGGCCCTCCTTCAATGAGCAGTTCTTC	CASSIGSGPSFNEQFF	TRBV19	TRBJ2-1	-	-	16
TGTGCCAGCAGCATTGGGACTGGGGTCTACAATGAGCAGTTCTTC	CASSIGTGVYNEQFF	TRBV9	TRBJ2-1	-	-	15
TGTGCCAGCATCATCGCCGGTAGCGGGGGGGAGAATACGCAGTATTTT	CASIIAGSGGENTQYF	TRBV21-1	TRBJ2-3	-	few	16
TGTGCCAGTAGCAGCGGGGCAGCTAGCACAGATACGCAGTATTTT	CASSSGAASTDTQYF	TRBV19	TRBJ2-3	TRBD2	-	15
TGTGCCACCAGCAGAGCGACAGCCTCTCTCTACGAGCAGTACTTC	CATSRATASLYEQYF	TRBV15	TRBJ2-7	-	-	15
TGTGCCAGCAGCCTGGGACTAGCGGGAGTGGGTGAGCAGTTCTTC	CASSLGLAGVGEQFF	TRBV6-5	TRBJ2-1	TRBD2	-	15